A selection of T cell receptor beta chains follows, all from one sample in a study of T cells in Graves' hyperthyroidism and ophthalmopathy. MiXCR, applied by TCRdb to the multiplex PCR reads, yields one record per CDR3 protein. The sample records almost 600,000 distinct CDR3 sequences, around 46% being singletons. The sample was peripheral blood or thyroid tissue (not recorded which). The receptors were sampled from a woman in her late teens or twenties with Graves' hyperthyroidism. Each CDR3 is given with its conserved first and last residue. A D gene is named only where the DNA matches it firmly. The listing skips clone size in some rows; elsewhere it reads once, few, many or a size class.

TRBV2	TRBJ2-1	-	-	CASSEGTRGGNEQFF	TGTGCCAGCAGTGAGGGGACCAGGGGTGGCAATGAGCAGTTCTTC
TRBV2	TRBJ2-7	many	TRBD2	CASSNDASGKSYEQYF	TGTGCCAGCAGTAATGACGCGAGCGGGAAATCATACGAGCAGTACTTC
TRBV6-6	TRBJ2-7	many	TRBD2	CASSYAAGEFSYEQYF	TGTGCCAGCAGTTACGCTGCGGGAGAGTTCTCCTACGAGCAGTACTTC
TRBV10-3	TRBJ2-5	-	TRBD2	CAISEDSDPTSVQTQYF	TGTGCCATCAGTGAGGACAGTGACCCGACTAGCGTACAGACCCAGTACTTC
TRBV15	TRBJ2-6	-	-	CAASSQTISGANVLTF	TGTGCCGCCAGCAGCCAGACTATCTCTGGGGCCAACGTCCTGACTTTC
TRBV29-1	TRBJ2-3	few	-	CSVPRGRGTDTQYF	TGCAGCGTCCCCAGGGGCCGGGGTACAGATACGCAGTATTTT
TRBV7-9	TRBJ2-7	many	-	CASSSRGGGTGGSYEQYF	TGTGCCAGCAGCTCAAGGGGGGGTGGAACAGGGGGATCCTACGAGCAGTACTTC
TRBV6-5	TRBJ2-2	few	TRBD2	CASSYPSGGRIGTGELFF	TGTGCCAGCAGTTACCCTAGCGGGGGGCGCATCGGGACCGGGGAGCTGTTTTTT
TRBV29-1	TRBJ1-2	once	-	CSVELQGSYGYTF	TGCAGCGTTGAACTCCAGGGTAGCTATGGCTACACCTTC
TRBV5-1	TRBJ2-7	-	TRBD1	CASSFHRGSYDFYEQYF	TGCGCCAGCAGCTTCCACAGGGGTTCCTATGATTTTTACGAGCAGTACTTC
TRBV2	TRBJ2-6	many	-	CASSDGNSGANVLTF	TGTGCCAGCAGTGACGGTAACTCTGGGGCCAACGTCCTGACTTTC
TRBV7-9	TRBJ1-6	-	-	CASSYPTADSYNSPLHF	TGTGCCAGCAGCTACCCGACAGCCGACTCCTATAATTCACCCCTCCACTTT
TRBV20-1	TRBJ2-3	-	TRBD2	CSARVAGDTDTQYF	TGCAGTGCTAGAGTGGCGGGAGACACAGATACGCAGTATTTT
TRBV29-1	TRBJ2-5	-	-	CSGGNQETQYF	TGCAGCGGGGGCAACCAAGAGACCCAGTACTTC
TRBV7-7	TRBJ2-5	once	TRBD1	CASSSTSSTGTGGTQYF	TGTGCTAGCAGCTCAACCTCCTCGACCGGGACAGGAGGGACCCAGTACTTC
TRBV20-1	TRBJ1-6	-	-	CSASSLGQSNSPLHF	TGCAGTGCCAGCAGCCTTGGACAGTCTAATTCACCCCTCCACTTT
TRBV19	TRBJ2-2	-	TRBD1	CASSTDRVTTGELFF	TGTGCCAGTAGTACGGACAGGGTGACCACCGGGGAGCTGTTTTTT
TRBV11-3	TRBJ1-1	many	-	CASSKGQGSEAFF	TGTGCCAGCAGCAAGGGACAAGGGTCTGAAGCTTTCTTT
TRBV9	TRBJ1-1	-	-	CASRSGLAGVPNTEAFF	TGTGCCAGCCGCTCCGGACTAGCAGGAGTCCCGAACACTGAAGCTTTCTTT
TRBV12-5	TRBJ1-2	many	-	CASGWGLNGIPHGYTF	TGTGCTAGTGGTTGGGGCCTTAATGGGATACCTCATGGCTACACCTTC
TRBV20-1	TRBJ1-2	-	-	CSARDEGREAAGYTF	TGCAGTGCTAGAGATGAAGGCAGGGAGGCGGCGGGCTACACCTTC
TRBV24-1	TRBJ2-1	-	-	CATSDFGGNEQFF	TGTGCCACCAGTGATTTCGGGGGCAATGAGCAGTTCTTC